The clone carrying this T cell receptor (beta chain) has at least ten counts. Its antigen is not identified. The data are from a study of regulatory T cells in long-lasting Graves disease. CDR3 length equals 16 residues. The germline V gene has CDR1 SQVTM and CDR2 ANQGSEA. V lost 4 bases to trimming and J lost 4 bases; unmatched junction nucleotides: 12. Construction of TCR beta libraries relied on iRepertoire HTBI primers and on Arm-PCR targeting CDR3 regions. One entry per CDR3 protein, called by TCRdb with MiXCR from the multiplex PCR reads. Among approximately 230,000 distinct CDR3 sequences, around 20% were seen once, and the ten largest hold 22%. Time point given: newly diagnosed GD, antithyroid drugs for less than 3 months. The TCR library was prepared using RNA isolated from PBMCs. Overall study results and limits: Those with persistent Graves' had less TCR diversity than newly diagnosed patients.

The specimen was peripheral blood mononuclear cells (PBMCs), collected at new diagnosis, from a patient treated with antithyroid drugs. The chain joins TRBV29-1 to TRBJ1-2; 10 bases are a match to TRBD1. The receptor's source is a female donor with Graves disease. The CDR3 loop reads CSVAGGGQGSSYGYTF. The CDR3 bases are TGCAGCGTTGCGGGGGGGGGACAGGGGAGTTCCTATGGCTACACCTTC.